This entry lists 26 T cell receptor gamma chains sequenced from one sample in a study of Vδ1+ human thymocytes. The study, taken as a whole, reports: Highly polyclonal TRG and TRD repertoires with Gaussian CDR3 length distributions appeared in thymus.

The template was reverse-transcribed extracted RNA. Multiplex PCR used pooled V-gene forward primers and a constant-region reverse primer to amplify CDR3s. TCRdb called clones anew from the multiplex PCR reads with CATT. The table has over 20,000 gamma-chain clones, about 13% seen once. Their antigens remain unidentified. The sample comprised Vdelta1+ gamma-delta thymocytes from the thymus. Documented subset: FACS-sorted CD3+ TCRalphabeta- TCRVdelta1+ TCRVdelta2- thymocytes. The source is a child under two years old who had congenital heart surgery.

This clone appeared a few times. The chain combines TRGV3 with TRGJP2. Losses at the gene ends were 4 bases for V and 10 bases for J; bases not matched to a gene: 6. CDR1 and CDR2 (germline): VTNTFY, YDVSTARD (reference sequence). There are 12 residues in the CDR3. The CDR3 loop is CATWEGSWIKTF. Written as DNA, the CDR3 is TGTGCCACCTGGGAAGGGAGTTGGATCAAGACGTTT.

The rearrangement uses TRGV9 and TRGJP1. Germline CDR1 GITISATS, CDR2 ISYDGTV (reference sequence). V was pared by 0 bases and J by 9 bases, with 4 bases of the junction left unmatched. The CDR3 length is 13 residues. The CDR3 region is CALWEVLSWFKIF. CDR3 DNA sequence: TGTGCCTTGTGGGAGGTGCTAAGTTGGTTCAAGATATTT.

By its share, this clone is medium-sized (0.01 to 0.1%). The J gene is TRGJ1 or TRGJ2, the V gene TRGV9. The germline gives CDR1 GITISATS, CDR2 ISYDGTV (reference sequence). CDR3 size: 12 residues. The trim removed 2 bases at V and 10 bases at J, leaving 8 bases unmatched. The CDR3 DNA reads as TGTGCCTTGTGGGAGGATCTAAAAAAGAAACTCTTT. This gives the protein CALWEDLKKKLF.

This clone was seen more than once but under ten times. The J gene is TRGJ1 or TRGJ2, the V gene TRGV9. V gave up 0 bases and J gave up 7 bases; unmatched junction bases: 9. CDR3 length: 14 residues. The V gene's germline CDR1 is GITISATS and CDR2 ISYDGTV (reference sequence). In DNA form, the CDR3 reads TGTGCCTTGTGGGAGGTGCAATTGGGGTATAAGAAACTCTTT. Its protein is CALWEVQLGYKKLF.

On this clone itself: With a much larger clone just one base away, this may be a read error. The chain links TRGV9 to TRGJ1 or TRGJ2. The ends lost 0 bases at V and 8 bases at J; junction bases unmatched: 4. The CDR3 loop spans 12 amino acids. Germline CDR1 is GITISATS and CDR2 is ISYDGTV (reference sequence). The CDR3 sequence: CALWEVQNKKLF. The CDR3 coding sequence is TGTGCCTTGTGGGAGGTGCAAAATAAGAAACTCTTT.

J is TRGJP2 and V is TRGV8. The CDR3 runs to 13 residues. Looked up from germline, CDR1 is VENAVY and CDR2 is YDSYNSRV. V gave up 4 bases and J gave up 6 bases; unmatched junction bases: 5. In DNA form, the CDR3 reads TGTGCCACCTGGGAGCGGGGTGATTGGATCAAGACGTTT. Translating it yields CATWERGDWIKTF.

The chain recombines TRGV9 with TRGJP1. V shed 0 bases, J shed 5 bases, and the junction held 3 bases outside the gene matches. This CDR3 is built from 14 residues. Germline V lookup: CDR1 GITISATS, CDR2 ISYDGTV (reference sequence). The CDR3 loop is CALWEVLTGWFKIF. CDR3 bases: TGTGCCTTGTGGGAGGTGCTGACTGGTTGGTTCAAGATATTT.

Of note for this clone: This CDR3 is also generated by other DNA sequences in the sample. This rearrangement joins TRGV9 to TRGJ1 or TRGJ2. Germline values: CDR1 GITISATS, CDR2 ISYDGTV (reference sequence). The CDR3 is made up of 14 amino acids. V shed 2 bases and J 3 bases; nucleotides not matched to a gene: 7. CDR3 amino acids: CALWEASRYYKKLF. In DNA form, the CDR3 reads TGTGCCTTGTGGGAGGCCTCCCGTTATTATAAGAAACTCTTT.

This clone turned up a few times. The chain employs TRGV9 and TRGJ1 or TRGJ2. Germline assignment: CDR1 GITISATS and CDR2 ISYDGTV (reference sequence). CDR3 length: 13 residues. The V and J ends lost 0 bases and 6 bases, in that order; junction bases with no gene match: 5. CDR3 DNA: TGTGCCTTGTGGGAGGTGCATCGTTATAAGAAACTCTTT. Its translation: CALWEVHRYKKLF.

The genes are TRGV9 and TRGJ1 or TRGJ2. Germline V gene lookup returns CDR1 GITISATS and CDR2 ISYDGTV (reference sequence). This CDR3 region has 9 residues. V lost 8 bases to trimming and J lost 9 bases; unmatched junction nucleotides: 4. The CDR3 spells CALSAKKLF. Written as DNA, the CDR3 is TGTGCCTTGTCCGCTAAGAAACTCTTT.

This clone was seen a handful of times. The V and J genes are TRGV5 and TRGJ1 or TRGJ2. The CDR3 length is 14 residues. Germline trimming cut 0 bases from V and 6 bases from J; bases unmatched to any gene: 8. Germline lookup yields CDR1 VINAFY and CDR2 YDVSNSKD. CDR3 in DNA: TGTGCCACCTGGGACAGGCTGGGATGTTATAAGAAACTCTTT. This encodes CATWDRLGCYKKLF.

In this sample, this clone turned up a few times. Other DNA variants within this sample encode the same CDR3. The chain carries TRGV9 and TRGJ1 or TRGJ2. Trimming removed 3 bases from V and 8 bases from J; junction bases left unmatched: 4. Per germline, CDR1 GITISATS and CDR2 ISYDGTV (reference sequence). There are 11 residues in the CDR3. CDR3 bases: TGTGCCTTGTGGGAGACCAATAAGAAACTCTTT. Amino acid sequence: CALWETNKKLF.

This clone was seen more than once but under ten times. Other nucleotide sequences from this sample produce the same CDR3. This chain connects TRGV3 to TRGJ1 or TRGJ2. Germline lookup yields CDR1 VTNTFY and CDR2 YDVSTARD (reference sequence). The CDR3 spans 13 residues. The V segment lost 0 bases and the J segment 6 bases; nucleotides outside the gene matches: 5. CDR3 sequence reads: CATWDRPAYKKLF. For the CDR3, the DNA is TGTGCCACCTGGGACAGGCCGGCTTATAAGAAACTCTTT.

This clone was seen only a few times. The chain links TRGV4 to TRGJ1 or TRGJ2. The trim removed 0 bases at V and 12 bases at J, leaving 5 bases unmatched. The germline V gene encodes CDR1 EGSTGY and CDR2 YDSYTSSV. This CDR3 spans 11 amino acids. This CDR3 reads CATWDGYSKLF. CDR3 nucleotide sequence: TGTGCCACCTGGGATGGGTACTCGAAACTCTTT.

This clone turned up a few times. V and J are TRGV8 and TRGJ1 or TRGJ2. The CDR3 loop spans 12 amino acids. V shed 0 bases and J 6 bases; nucleotides not matched to a gene: 2. The V gene's germline CDR1 is VENAVY and CDR2 YDSYNSRV. The CDR3 sequence is CATWDRPYKKLF. CDR3 nucleotides: TGTGCCACCTGGGATAGGCCTTATAAGAAACTCTTT.

This clone was picked up a small number of times. Other DNA sequences from this sample encode an identical CDR3 as well. V gene TRGV4 combines with J gene TRGJP1. The CDR3 totals 13 residues. Germline V gene lookup returns CDR1 EGSTGY and CDR2 YDSYTSSV. Germline trimming cut 0 bases from V and 8 bases from J; bases unmatched to any gene: 3. The DNA of the CDR3 is TGTGCCACCTGGGATGGGACGGGTTGGTTCAAGATATTT. Translated, it gives CATWDGTGWFKIF.

The sample holds a few counts of this clone. The chain employs TRGV9 and TRGJ1 or TRGJ2. Germline V gene sequence: CDR1 GITISATS, CDR2 ISYDGTV (reference sequence). The CDR3 is 16 residues long. With 1 base clipped from V and 1 base from J, the junction kept 10 bases outside the gene matches. The CDR3 sequence is CALWEVLHVNYYKKLF. The CDR3, as DNA: TGTGCCTTGTGGGAGGTACTTCATGTAAATTATTATAAGAAACTCTTT.

This clone came up a few times. The V gene is TRGV3, the J gene TRGJ1 or TRGJ2. V was pared by 0 bases and J by 8 bases, with 4 bases of the junction left unmatched. The CDR3 totals 12 residues. Germline lookup yields CDR1 VTNTFY and CDR2 YDVSTARD (reference sequence). The CDR3 sequence: CATWDRRDKKLF. The DNA of the CDR3 is TGTGCCACCTGGGACAGGCGTGATAAGAAACTCTTT.

The sample holds a few counts of this clone. J is TRGJ1 or TRGJ2 and V is TRGV4. The V and J ends lost 1 base and 6 bases, in that order; junction bases with no gene match: 6. Germline-derived CDR1 and CDR2 are EGSTGY and YDSYTSSV. This CDR3 has 13 amino acids. The CDR3 reads CATWDGLSYKKLF. The CDR3 nucleotides read TGTGCCACCTGGGATGGCCTTAGTTATAAGAAACTCTTT.

This clone appeared a few times. The gene calls are TRGV8 and TRGJ1 or TRGJ2. The CDR3 loop spans 10 amino acids. V lost 12 bases to trimming and J lost 5 bases; unmatched junction nucleotides: 7. CDR1 VENAVY and CDR2 YDSYNSRV come from the germline V gene. The DNA of the CDR3 is TGTGCCCCCGGAGATTATAAGAAACTCTTT. This gives the protein CAPGDYKKLF.

The chain combines TRGV4 with TRGJ1 or TRGJ2. This CDR3 contains 10 residues. In germline, CDR1 is EGSTGY, CDR2 YDSYTSSV. Trimming took 0 bases from V and 12 from J; bases not matched to a gene: 2. Here the CDR3 reads CATWDGPKLF. CDR3 in DNA: TGTGCCACCTGGGATGGGCCGAAACTCTTT.

This clone was observed a handful of times. The chain couples TRGV9 to TRGJ1 or TRGJ2. CDR1 and CDR2 (germline): GITISATS, ISYDGTV (reference sequence). The CDR3 spans 13 residues. V lost 8 bases to trimming and J lost 2 bases; unmatched junction nucleotides: 9. The CDR3 DNA reads as TGTGCCTTGTTCGACCGGCATTATTATAAGAAACTCTTT. As protein: CALFDRHYYKKLF.

This chain links TRGV8 with TRGJ1 or TRGJ2. Germline loops: CDR1 VENAVY, CDR2 YDSYNSRV. This CDR3 spans 13 amino acids. V trimming: 1 base; J trimming: 10 bases; junction bases outside the gene matches: 10. Here the CDR3 DNA reads TGTGCCACCTGGGATAGCGGTATCTTCAAGAAACTCTTT. Translating gives CATWDSGIFKKLF.

J is TRGJP2 and V is TRGV9. V was pared by 0 bases and J by 6 bases, with 10 bases of the junction left unmatched. The germline gives CDR1 GITISATS, CDR2 ISYDGTV (reference sequence). The CDR3 loop spans 16 amino acids. CDR3 region: CALWEVRWDGDWIKTF. DNA of the CDR3: TGTGCCTTGTGGGAGGTGAGATGGGACGGTGATTGGATCAAGACGTTT.

In this sample, this clone turned up a few times. This sequence joins TRGV4 and TRGJ1 or TRGJ2. Germline values: CDR1 EGSTGY, CDR2 YDSYTSSV. The V and J ends lost 3 bases and 3 bases, in that order; junction bases with no gene match: 5. This CDR3 has 13 amino acids. The chain's CDR3 is CATWDSSYYKKLF. The CDR3, as DNA: TGTGCCACCTGGGATTCCTCTTATTATAAGAAACTCTTT.

In this sample, this clone is medium-sized. This sequence joins TRGV8 and TRGJ1 or TRGJ2. The CDR3 is 12 amino acids. Germline V gene sequence: CDR1 VENAVY, CDR2 YDSYNSRV. Losses at the gene ends were 3 bases for V and 7 bases for J; bases not matched to a gene: 6. The CDR3 coding sequence is TGTGCCACCTGGGATCGTCCCTATAAGAAACTCTTT. Its translation: CATWDRPYKKLF.